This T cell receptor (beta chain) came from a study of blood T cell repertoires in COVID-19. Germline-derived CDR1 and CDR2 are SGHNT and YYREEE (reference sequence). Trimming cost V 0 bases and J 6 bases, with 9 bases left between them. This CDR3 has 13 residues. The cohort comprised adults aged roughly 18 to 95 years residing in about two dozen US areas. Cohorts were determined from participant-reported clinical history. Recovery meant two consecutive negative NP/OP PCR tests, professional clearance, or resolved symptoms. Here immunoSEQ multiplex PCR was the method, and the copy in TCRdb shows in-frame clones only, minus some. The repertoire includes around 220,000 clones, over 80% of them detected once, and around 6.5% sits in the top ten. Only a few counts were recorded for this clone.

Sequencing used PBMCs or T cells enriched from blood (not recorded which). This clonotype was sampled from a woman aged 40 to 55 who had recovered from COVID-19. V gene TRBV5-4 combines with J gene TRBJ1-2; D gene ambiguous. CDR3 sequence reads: CASSLGGGNGYTF. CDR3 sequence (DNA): TGTGCCAGCAGCTTGGGCGGAGGGAATGGCTACACCTTC.